This is a list of T cell receptor beta chains from one sample in a study of blood T cell repertoires in COVID-19. Generated by immunoSEQ multiplex PCR, the TCRdb table keeps only in-frame clones and is missing some. The sample has about 160,000 clones; around 82% are singletons. Material: peripheral blood. These receptors all stem from a woman between 40 and 55 years old with COVID-19, enrolled during active disease. The CDR3 runs from the conserved cysteine through the conserved F or W. A D gene is named only where the DNA matches it firmly. The size of a clone is reported for some rows only, either as once, few or many, or as a class for expanded clones.

length | J | size | D | V | CDR3 | DNA
15 | TRBJ1-4 | few | . | TRBV7-2 | CASSLGWAVNEKLFF | TGTGCCAGCAGCTTAGGGTGGGCCGTTAATGAAAAACTGTTTTTT
12 | TRBJ1-6 | once | . | TRBV30 | CAWRDTRRPLHF | TGTGCCTGGAGGGATACGAGGCGACCCCTCCACTTT
17 | TRBJ2-1 | . | . | TRBV28 | CASSLHPALLFYNEQFF | TGTGCCAGCAGTTTACACCCCGCCCTGCTATTCTACAATGAGCAGTTCTTC
14 | TRBJ2-4 | . | . | TRBV2 | CASRDRVAKNIQYF | TGTGCCAGCAGGGACAGAGTAGCCAAAAACATTCAGTACTTC
13 | TRBJ2-2 | once | . | TRBV7-3 | CASSPTTTGELFF | TGTGCCAGCAGCCCTACCACCACCGGGGAGCTGTTTTTT
15 | TRBJ1-3 | few | . | TRBV2 | CASKVGQGTGNTIYF | TGTGCCAGCAAAGTGGGTCAGGGGACCGGAAACACCATATATTTT
15 | TRBJ2-2 | . | TRBD2 | TRBV5-4 | CASSLASGGTGELFF | TGTGCCAGCAGCTTGGCTAGCGGGGGGACCGGGGAGCTGTTTTTT
14 | TRBJ2-4 | . | . | TRBV19 | CASSLGGAKNIQYF | TGTGCCAGTAGTCTTGGGGGCGCAAAAAACATTCAGTACTTC
14 | TRBJ2-7 | . | TRBD2 | TRBV20-1 | CSASQLAGLYEQYF | TGCAGTGCCAGTCAGCTAGCGGGACTCTACGAGCAGTACTTC
16 | TRBJ2-1 | . | . | TRBV5-6 | CASSFWSGPSYNEQFF | TGTGCCAGCAGCTTTTGGAGCGGACCATCCTACAATGAGCAGTTCTTC
14 | TRBJ2-5 | . | . | TRBV20-1 | CSASGRQGPETQYF | TGCAGTGCTAGTGGTCGGCAGGGCCCCGAGACCCAGTACTTC
14 | TRBJ1-6 | . | TRBD1 | TRBV6-5 | CASSAGQINSPLHF | TGTGCCAGCAGCGCGGGACAGATTAATTCACCCCTCCACTTT
15 | TRBJ2-1 | . | TRBD1 | TRBV5-1 | CASSLTGGVFNEQFF | TGCGCCAGCAGCTTGACAGGGGGAGTGTTTAATGAGCAGTTCTTC
14 | TRBJ2-5 | . | . | TRBV24-1 | CATSDLQGVETQYF | TGTGCCACCAGTGATTTGCAAGGGGTCGAGACCCAGTACTTC
13 | TRBJ2-7 | . | . | TRBV7-8 | CASSSRLRYEQYF | TGTGCCAGCAGCTCCAGACTCAGATACGAGCAGTACTTC
13 | TRBJ2-7 | . | . | TRBV28 | CASSRTVPYEQYF | TGTGCCAGCAGCCGGACAGTGCCCTACGAGCAGTACTTC
16 | TRBJ2-6 | . | TRBD1 | TRBV7-6 | CASSSTGISGANVLTF | TGTGCCAGCAGCTCGACAGGGATCTCTGGGGCCAACGTCCTGACTTTC
15 | TRBJ1-5 | . | . | TRBV9 | CASSPTGYSNQPQHF | TGTGCCAGCAGCCCGACTGGTTATAGCAATCAGCCCCAGCATTTT
13 | TRBJ1-1 | . | TRBD1 | TRBV10-3 | CAIRAGTGNEAFF | TGTGCCATCAGGGCCGGGACAGGGAATGAAGCTTTCTTT
12 | TRBJ1-2 | . | . | TRBV24-1 | CATSGGPYGYTF | TGTGCCACATCGGGGGGTCCCTACGGCTACACCTTC
16 | TRBJ1-3 | many | . | TRBV5-5 | CASSPNGETFGNTIYF | TGTGCCAGCAGCCCGAACGGGGAGACTTTTGGAAACACCATATATTTT
14 | TRBJ1-1 | . | TRBD1 | TRBV7-3 | CASSPGGWDTEAFF | TGTGCCAGCAGCCCAGGGGGGTGGGACACTGAAGCTTTCTTT
16 | TRBJ2-3 | . | . | TRBV10-2 | CASRGTRLASTDTQYF | TGCGCCAGCCGGGGTACTAGATTAGCAAGCACAGATACGCAGTATTTT
17 | TRBJ2-7 | . | TRBD1 | TRBV11-2 | CASSLNFDGTAAHEQYF | TGTGCCAGCAGCTTAAATTTTGATGGGACAGCGGCTCACGAGCAGTACTTC
16 | TRBJ2-1 | once | TRBD2 | TRBV4-1 | CASGNMGLAGSNEQFF | TGCGCCAGCGGAAACATGGGACTAGCGGGTTCCAATGAGCAGTTCTTC
15 | TRBJ2-3 | once | . | TRBV18 | CASSWDKGGTDTQYF | TGTGCCAGCTCATGGGACAAGGGAGGGACAGATACGCAGTATTTT
16 | TRBJ1-5 | few | . | TRBV7-9 | CASSLGGPSSNQPQHF | TGTGCCAGCAGCTTAGGGGGGCCTAGTAGCAATCAGCCCCAGCATTTT
17 | TRBJ1-2 | . | TRBD1 | TRBV9 | CASSVGTGVLVNYGYTF | TGTGCCAGCAGCGTCGGGACAGGGGTTCTCGTCAACTATGGCTACACCTTC
14 | TRBJ2-4 | . | . | TRBV19 | CASSIWAHENIQYF | TGTGCCAGTAGTATTTGGGCACATGAAAACATTCAGTACTTC
15 | TRBJ1-2 | . | . | TRBV9 | CASSPQTDFNYGYTF | TGTGCCAGCAGCCCTCAGACAGACTTCAACTATGGCTACACCTTC